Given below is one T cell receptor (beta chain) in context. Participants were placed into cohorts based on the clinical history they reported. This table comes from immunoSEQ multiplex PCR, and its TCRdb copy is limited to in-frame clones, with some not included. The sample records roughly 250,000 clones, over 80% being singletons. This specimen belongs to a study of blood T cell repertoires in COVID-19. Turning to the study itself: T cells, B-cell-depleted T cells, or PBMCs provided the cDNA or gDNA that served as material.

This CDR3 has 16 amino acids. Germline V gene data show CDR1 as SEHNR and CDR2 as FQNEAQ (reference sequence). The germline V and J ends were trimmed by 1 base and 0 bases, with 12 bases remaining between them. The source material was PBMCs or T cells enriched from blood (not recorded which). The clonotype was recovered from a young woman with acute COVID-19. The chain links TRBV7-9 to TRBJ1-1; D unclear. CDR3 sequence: CASSLDYRFLNTEAFF. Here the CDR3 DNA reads TGTGCCAGCAGCTTAGACTATCGTTTCTTGAACACTGAAGCTTTCTTT.